The text below deals with one T cell receptor (beta chain). The target antigen is unknown. The data were taken from a study of CD8+ T cells in alopecia areata. Overall study: The SALT score measured affected scalp surface percentage in treated patients. Study results and caveats: When scalp samples are sequenced, resident alphabeta T cells of normal skin are also captured. There were many expanded lesional clones persisting in scalp and blood during tofacitinib.

Sample treatment: oral pan-JAK inhibitor, 5-10 mg twice daily. V was trimmed by 6 bases and J by 3 bases, leaving 11 bases between them. Germline CDR1 is GTSNPN and CDR2 is SVGIG (reference sequence). The CDR3 has 12 residues. RNA extraction was followed by reverse transcription into cDNA, which acted as the sequencing template. TCRdb keeps only in-frame clones here, not all; method: immunoSEQ multiplex PCR. The data contain more than 200,000 clones, roughly 64% of them singletons. The sequence came from a human donor with alopecia areata. Specimen: CD4+ T cells sorted from blood, collected at week 4, from a patient treated with tofacitinib. This sequence joins TRBV30 and TRBJ1-1; possibly TRBD1 for D (6 bases). The CDR3 DNA reads TGTGCCTGCGAGGACAGATACACTGAAGCTTTCTTT. It encodes CACEDRYTEAFF.